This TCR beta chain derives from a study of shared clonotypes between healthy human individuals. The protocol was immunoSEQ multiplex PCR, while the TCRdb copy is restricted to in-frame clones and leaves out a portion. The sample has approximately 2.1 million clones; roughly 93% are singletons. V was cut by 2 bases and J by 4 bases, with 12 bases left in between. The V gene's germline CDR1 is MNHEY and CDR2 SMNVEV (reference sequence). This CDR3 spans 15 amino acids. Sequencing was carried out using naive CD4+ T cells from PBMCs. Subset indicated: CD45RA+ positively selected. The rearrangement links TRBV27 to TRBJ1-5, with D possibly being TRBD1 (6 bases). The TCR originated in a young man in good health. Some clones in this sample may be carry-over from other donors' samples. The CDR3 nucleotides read TGTGCCAGCAGTTTAAACAGGGACCCTAATCAGCCCCAGCATTTT. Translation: CASSLNRDPNQPQHF.